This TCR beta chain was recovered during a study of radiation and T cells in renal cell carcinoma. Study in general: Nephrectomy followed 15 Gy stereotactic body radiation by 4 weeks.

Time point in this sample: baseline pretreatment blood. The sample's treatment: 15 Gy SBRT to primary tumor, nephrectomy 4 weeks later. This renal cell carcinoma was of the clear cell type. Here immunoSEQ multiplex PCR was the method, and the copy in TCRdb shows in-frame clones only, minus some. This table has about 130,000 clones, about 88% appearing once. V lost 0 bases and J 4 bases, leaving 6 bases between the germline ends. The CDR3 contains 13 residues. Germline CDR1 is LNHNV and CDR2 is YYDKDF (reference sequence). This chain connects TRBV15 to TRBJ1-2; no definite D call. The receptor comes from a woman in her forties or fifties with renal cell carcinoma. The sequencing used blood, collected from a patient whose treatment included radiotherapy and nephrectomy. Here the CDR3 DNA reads TGTGCCACCAGCAGAGAGGCCACCTATGGCTACACCTTC. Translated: CATSREATYGYTF.